Following are 2 T cell receptor beta chains from one sample sequenced in a study of cytomegalovirus exposure and HLA in healthy donors. The PCR contained 60 Vbeta and 13 Jbeta primers. Produced via immunoSEQ multiplex PCR; TCRdb's table is partial and in-frame only. The sample carries 150,000 to 200,000 clones, 77% recorded once. The material sequenced was PBMCs. Receptors originate from a woman in her 40s in good health and CMV-seropositive.

V is TRBV10-3 and J is TRBJ1-3; D gene ambiguous. Trimming removed 4 bases from V and 4 bases from J, with 11 bases in between. CDR1 and CDR2 from the germline V gene are ENHRY and SYGVKD. The CDR3 length is 14 residues. The CDR3 DNA sequence: TGTGCCATCAGTGTGGAGGATTCAGGAAACACCATATATTTT. This translates into CAISVEDSGNTIYF.

The chain is built from TRBV15 and TRBJ2-1; 13 bases map to TRBD2. Germline V CDR1 and CDR2: LNHNV, YYDKDF (reference sequence). J lost 0 bases, V lost 9 bases, and 8 bases had no gene match. CDR3 length equals 17 residues. The CDR3 protein is CATSGLAGLSSYNEQFF. DNA for the CDR3: TGTGCCACTTCGGGACTAGCGGGGCTAAGCTCCTACAATGAGCAGTTCTTC. Using reference TRBV15 and TRBJ2-1 for the parts outside the CDR3, the full variable domain is DAMVIQNPRYQVTQFGKPVTLSCSQTLNHNVMYWYQQKSSQAPKLLFHYYDKDFNNEADTPDNFQSRRPNTSFCFLDIRSPGLGDTAMYLCATSGLAGLSSYNEQFFGPGTRLTVL.